Sequencing of this T cell receptor (beta chain) was carried out in a study of OX40 agonist ivuxolimab in advanced cancers. The repertoire was sequenced with immunoSEQ multiplex PCR; TCRdb's copy has only in-frame clones and lacks some. Altogether 95,000 to 150,000 clones are present, around 89% being singletons, with the ten largest covering about 0.55%. The CDR3 loop spans 17 amino acids. Between the trimmed V and J ends, which lost 3 bases and 5 bases, there was a span of 19 bases. The germline V gene encodes CDR1 MNHEY and CDR2 SMNVEV (reference sequence). The receptor was derived from an adult with an advanced solid tumor such as melanoma, head and neck, liver or kidney cancer. Sample: CD4+ or CD8+ T cells sorted from blood, taken in a trial of the OX40 agonist ivuxolimab. The chain links TRBV27 to TRBJ1-4; D not resolved. As DNA, the CDR3 is TGTGCCAGCAGTTTTCTCCCTGGGTCCCATCGAAATGAAAAACTGTTTTTT. It specifies CASSFLPGSHRNEKLFF.